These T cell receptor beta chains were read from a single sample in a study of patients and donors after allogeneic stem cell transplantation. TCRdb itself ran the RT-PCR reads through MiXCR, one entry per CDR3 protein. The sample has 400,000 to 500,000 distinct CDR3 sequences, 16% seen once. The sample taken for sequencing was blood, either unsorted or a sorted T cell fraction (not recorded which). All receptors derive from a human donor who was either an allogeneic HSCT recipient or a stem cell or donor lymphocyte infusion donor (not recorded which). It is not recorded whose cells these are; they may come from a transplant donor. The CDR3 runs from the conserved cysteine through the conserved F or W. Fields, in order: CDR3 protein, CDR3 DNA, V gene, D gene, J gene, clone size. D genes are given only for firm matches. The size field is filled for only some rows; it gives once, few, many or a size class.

cdr3_aa: CASRQGAGNTEAFF; cdr3_nt: TGTGCCAGCAGGCAGGGGGCCGGGAACACTGAAGCTTTCTTT; v_call: TRBV6-1; d_call: TRBD1; j_call: TRBJ1-1; clone_size: few
cdr3_aa: CASTPGLGAYEQYF; cdr3_nt: TGCGCCAGCACACCGGGACTAGGAGCCTACGAGCAGTACTTC; v_call: TRBV4-1; d_call: TRBD2; j_call: TRBJ2-7; clone_size: -
cdr3_aa: CASSLGRLNTEAFF; cdr3_nt: TGCGCCAGCAGCTTGGGGCGGTTGAACACTGAAGCTTTCTTT; v_call: TRBV5-1; d_call: -; j_call: TRBJ1-1; clone_size: many
cdr3_aa: CASSQDSGQGGLAKNIQYF; cdr3_nt: TGCGCCAGCAGCCAAGATTCGGGACAGGGGGGGCTAGCCAAAAACATTCAGTACTTC; v_call: TRBV4-1; d_call: TRBD1; j_call: TRBJ2-4; clone_size: -
cdr3_aa: CASSQARTLRSTEAFF; cdr3_nt: TGTGCCAGCAGCCAAGCGAGGACTTTACGGAGCACTGAAGCTTTCTTT; v_call: TRBV4-2; d_call: -; j_call: TRBJ1-1; clone_size: few
cdr3_aa: CASSGGQGYSEQFF; cdr3_nt: TGTGCCAGCAGCGGGGGACAGGGGTACAGTGAGCAGTTCTTC; v_call: TRBV11-3; d_call: TRBD1; j_call: TRBJ2-1; clone_size: few
cdr3_aa: CASSSRSLAYEQYF; cdr3_nt: TGTGCCAGCAGCTCCCGGTCCCTCGCCTACGAGCAGTACTTC; v_call: TRBV5-4; d_call: -; j_call: TRBJ2-7; clone_size: -
cdr3_aa: CSAPERADTQYF; cdr3_nt: TGCAGTGCTCCCGAGAGGGCAGATACGCAGTATTTT; v_call: TRBV20-1; d_call: -; j_call: TRBJ2-3; clone_size: many
cdr3_aa: CASSSSLAYEQYF; cdr3_nt: TGTGCCAGCAGTTCCTCCCTAGCCTACGAGCAGTACTTC; v_call: TRBV6-6; d_call: -; j_call: TRBJ2-7; clone_size: -
cdr3_aa: CASSSAAETQYF; cdr3_nt: TGTGCCAGCAGTTCCGCCGCAGAGACCCAGTACTTC; v_call: TRBV6-2/TRBV6-3; d_call: -; j_call: TRBJ2-5; clone_size: few
cdr3_aa: CATSSAADEQFF; cdr3_nt: TGTGCCACCAGCAGCGCCGCGGATGAGCAGTTCTTC; v_call: TRBV15; d_call: -; j_call: TRBJ2-1; clone_size: -
cdr3_aa: CASTLQGATANVLTF; cdr3_nt: TGTGCCAGCACCCTTCAGGGGGCGACGGCCAACGTCCTGACTTTC; v_call: TRBV3-1; d_call: TRBD1; j_call: TRBJ2-6; clone_size: -
cdr3_aa: CASRQLMLNTEAFF; cdr3_nt: TGTGCCAGCAGACAACTCATGTTGAACACTGAAGCTTTCTTT; v_call: TRBV12-3/TRBV12-4; d_call: -; j_call: TRBJ1-1; clone_size: few
cdr3_aa: CASSDRTRNTGELFF; cdr3_nt: TGTGCCAGCAGCGACAGGACGAGAAACACCGGGGAGCTGTTTTTT; v_call: TRBV3-1; d_call: -; j_call: TRBJ2-2; clone_size: few
cdr3_aa: CASSLVSGYSPLHF; cdr3_nt: TGTGCCAGCAGCTTAGTTTCGGGATATTCACCCCTCCACTTT; v_call: TRBV7-6; d_call: -; j_call: TRBJ1-6; clone_size: -
cdr3_aa: CSASREGPGANVLTF; cdr3_nt: TGCAGTGCTAGTCGGGAGGGCCCTGGGGCCAACGTCCTGACTTTC; v_call: TRBV20-1; d_call: TRBD2; j_call: TRBJ2-6; clone_size: -
cdr3_aa: CASSTRGSEQFF; cdr3_nt: TGTGCCAGCAGTACAAGGGGCTCTGAGCAGTTCTTC; v_call: TRBV2; d_call: -; j_call: TRBJ2-1; clone_size: many